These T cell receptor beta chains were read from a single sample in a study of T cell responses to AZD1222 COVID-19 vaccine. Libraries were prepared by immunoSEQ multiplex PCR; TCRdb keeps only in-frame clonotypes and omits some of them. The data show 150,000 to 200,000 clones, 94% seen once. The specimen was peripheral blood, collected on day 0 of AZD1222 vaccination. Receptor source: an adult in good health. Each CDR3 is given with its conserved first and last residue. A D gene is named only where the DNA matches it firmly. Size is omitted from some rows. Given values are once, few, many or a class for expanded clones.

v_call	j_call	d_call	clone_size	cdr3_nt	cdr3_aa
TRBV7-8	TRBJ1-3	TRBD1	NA	TGTGCCAGCAGCCCGCGGGTGGGGACAGATCCCACCTCTGGAAACACCATATATTTT	CASSPRVGTDPTSGNTIYF
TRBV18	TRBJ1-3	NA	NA	TGTGCCAGCTCACCAGGGGGGCCTGGAAACACCATATATTTT	CASSPGGPGNTIYF
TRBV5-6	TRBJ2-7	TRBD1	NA	TGTGCCAGCAGCTTGGTCCAGGGGGCCGGTGGCGAGCAGTACTTC	CASSLVQGAGGEQYF
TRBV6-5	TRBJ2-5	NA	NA	TGTGCCAGCAGAACCAGCGGAGGAGGTCAGACCCAGTACTTC	CASRTSGGGQTQYF
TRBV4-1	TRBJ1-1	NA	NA	TGCGCCAGCAGCCAAGAGCAGGCAAATACCAGAGGAGCTTTCTTT	CASSQEQANTRGAFF
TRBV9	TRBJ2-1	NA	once	TGTGCCAGCAGCGCCAGCAATGAGCAGTTCTTC	CASSASNEQFF
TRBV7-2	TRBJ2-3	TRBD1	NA	TGTGCCAGCAGCTTTGGTGTAAGACAGGGTTTGAGCGCAGATACGCAGTATTTT	CASSFGVRQGLSADTQYF
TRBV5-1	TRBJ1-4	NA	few	TGCGCCAGCACCGAAGGGACGACTAATGAAAAACTGTTTTTT	CASTEGTTNEKLFF
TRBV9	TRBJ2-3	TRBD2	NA	TGTGCCAGCAGCGTAGGCGGCGGGGCGGGAGGGCGTACAGATACGCAGTATTTT	CASSVGGGAGGRTDTQYF
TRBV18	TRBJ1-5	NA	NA	TGTGCCAGCTCACCACCGGCGGATCAGCCCCAGCATTTT	CASSPPADQPQHF
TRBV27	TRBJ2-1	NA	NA	TGTGCCAGCAGTTTATCGAGAACAAGCTACAATGAGCAGTTCTTC	CASSLSRTSYNEQFF
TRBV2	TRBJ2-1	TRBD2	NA	TGTGCCAGCAGTGAAATGGCTAGCGGGAGAATCAATGAGCAGTTCTTC	CASSEMASGRINEQFF
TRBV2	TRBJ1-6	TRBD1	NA	TGTGCCAGCACCTGGTCGGCAGGGGGCAATTCACCCCTCCACTTT	CASTWSAGGNSPLHF
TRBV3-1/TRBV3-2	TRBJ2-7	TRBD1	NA	TGTGCCAGCAGCTCGATTGGACAGGGCGAGCAGTACTTC	CASSSIGQGEQYF
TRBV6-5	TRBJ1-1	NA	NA	TGTGCCAGCAGCTCCGTGGGTGGGAACACTGAAGCTTTCTTT	CASSSVGGNTEAFF
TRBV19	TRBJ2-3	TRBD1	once	TGTGCCAGTAGTGCCGACCGGGACAGGGTTTCTGCAGATACGCAGTATTTT	CASSADRDRVSADTQYF
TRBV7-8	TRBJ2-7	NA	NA	TGTGCCAGCAGCGATCTTACTTCCTACGAGCAGTACTTC	CASSDLTSYEQYF
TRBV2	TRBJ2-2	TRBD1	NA	TGTGCCAGCAGTGAAAGTCCAGGGGGCTACGGGGAGCTGTTTTTT	CASSESPGGYGELFF
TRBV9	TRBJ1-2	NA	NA	TGTGCCAGCAGCGTAGGGCAGGGCCGATTGGGCTACACCTTC	CASSVGQGRLGYTF
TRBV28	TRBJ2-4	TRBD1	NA	TGTGCCAGCAGTTTCCGAAGGGACAGGGTGAGCTTC	CASSFRRDRVSF
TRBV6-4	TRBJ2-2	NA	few	TGTGCCAGCAGTGACAACGCGGGATTCGGGGAGCTGTTTTTT	CASSDNAGFGELFF
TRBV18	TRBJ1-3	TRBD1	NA	TGTGCCAGCTCACCGGGACAGCACTCTGGAAACACCATATATTTT	CASSPGQHSGNTIYF
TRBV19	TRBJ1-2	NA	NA	TGTGCCAGTAGTCTTACAGGCTATGGCTACACCTTC	CASSLTGYGYTF
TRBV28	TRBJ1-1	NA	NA	TGTGCCAGCAGGGGCCCGGGGTCGAACACTGAAGCTTTCTTT	CASRGPGSNTEAFF